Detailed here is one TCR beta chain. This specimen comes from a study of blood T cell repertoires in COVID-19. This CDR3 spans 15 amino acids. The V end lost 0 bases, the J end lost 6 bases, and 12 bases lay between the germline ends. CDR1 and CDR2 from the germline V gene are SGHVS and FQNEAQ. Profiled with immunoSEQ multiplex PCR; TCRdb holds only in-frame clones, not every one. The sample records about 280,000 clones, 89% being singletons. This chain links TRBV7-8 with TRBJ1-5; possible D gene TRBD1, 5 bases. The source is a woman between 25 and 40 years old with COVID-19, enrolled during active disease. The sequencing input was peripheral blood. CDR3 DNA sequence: TGTGCCAGCAGCTTAGCTCCGCAGGGTCGTCAGCCCCAGCATTTT. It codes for CASSLAPQGRQPQHF. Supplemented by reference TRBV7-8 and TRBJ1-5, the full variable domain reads GAGVSQSPRYKVAKRGQDVALRCDPISGHVSLFWYQQALGQGPEFLTYFQNEAQLDKSGLPSDRFFAERPEGSVSTLKIQRTQQEDSAVYLCASSLAPQGRQPQHFGDGTRLSIL.